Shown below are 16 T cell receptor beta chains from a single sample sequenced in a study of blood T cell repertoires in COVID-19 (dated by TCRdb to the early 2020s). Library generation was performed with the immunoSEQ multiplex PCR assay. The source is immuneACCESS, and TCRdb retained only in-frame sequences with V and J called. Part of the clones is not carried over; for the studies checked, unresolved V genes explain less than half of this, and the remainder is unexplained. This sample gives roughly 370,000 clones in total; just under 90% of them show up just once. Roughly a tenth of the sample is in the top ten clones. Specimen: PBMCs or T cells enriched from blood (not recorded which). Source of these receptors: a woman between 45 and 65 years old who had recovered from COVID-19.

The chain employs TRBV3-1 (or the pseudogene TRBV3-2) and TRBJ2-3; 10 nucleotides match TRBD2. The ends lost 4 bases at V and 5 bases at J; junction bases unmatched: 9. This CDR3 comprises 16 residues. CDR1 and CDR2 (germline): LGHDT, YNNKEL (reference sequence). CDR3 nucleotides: TGTGCCAGCAGCCGAAGAGCCCCTAGCGGGGGAGATACGCAGTATTTT. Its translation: CASSRRAPSGGDTQYF.

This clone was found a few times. The CDR3 spells CASGSPYRGQPQHF. The CDR3 DNA is TGTGCTAGTGGTTCCCCTTACCGGGGACAGCCCCAGCATTTT. The rearrangement joins TRBV12-5 to TRBJ1-5; D gene unclear. The V gene lost 4 bases and the J gene lost 7 bases, with 14 bases spanning the gap. The CDR3 extends over 14 amino acids. The germline CDR1 and CDR2 sequences are LGHNT and FRNRAP.

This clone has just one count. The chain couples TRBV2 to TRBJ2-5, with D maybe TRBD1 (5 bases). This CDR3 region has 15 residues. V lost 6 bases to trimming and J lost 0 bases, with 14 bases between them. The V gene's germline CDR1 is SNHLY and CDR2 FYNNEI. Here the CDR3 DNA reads TGTGCCAGCAGCGCCGCTAGGACATACCAAGAGACCCAGTACTTC. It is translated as CASSAARTYQETQYF.

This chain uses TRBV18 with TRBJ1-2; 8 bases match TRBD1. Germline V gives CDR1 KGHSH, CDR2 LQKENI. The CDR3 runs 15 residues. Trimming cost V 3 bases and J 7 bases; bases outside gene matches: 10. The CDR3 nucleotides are TGTGCCAGCTCACCCCCACCTACAGGGGGGGGTGGCTACACCTTC. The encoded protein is CASSPPPTGGGGYTF.

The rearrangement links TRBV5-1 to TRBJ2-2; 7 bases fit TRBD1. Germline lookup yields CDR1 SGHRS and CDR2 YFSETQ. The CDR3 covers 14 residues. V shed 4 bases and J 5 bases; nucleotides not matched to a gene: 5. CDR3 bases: TGCGCCAGCAGCACCCGGACAGGTACCGGGGAGCTGTTTTTT. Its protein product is CASSTRTGTGELFF.

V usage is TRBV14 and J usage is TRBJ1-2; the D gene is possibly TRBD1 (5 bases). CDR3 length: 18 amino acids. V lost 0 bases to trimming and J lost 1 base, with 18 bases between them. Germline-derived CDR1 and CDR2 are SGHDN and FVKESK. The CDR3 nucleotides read TGTGCCAGCAGCCAAGATTCCCTCTCAGGGTTGGGTAACTATGGCTACACCTTC. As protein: CASSQDSLSGLGNYGYTF. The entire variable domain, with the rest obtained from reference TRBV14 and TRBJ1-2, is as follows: EAGVTQFPSHSVIEKGQTVTLRCDPISGHDNLYWYRRVMGKEIKFLLHFVKESKQDESGMPNNRFLAERTGGTYSTLKVQPAELEDSGVYFCASSQDSLSGLGNYGYTFGSGTRLTVV.

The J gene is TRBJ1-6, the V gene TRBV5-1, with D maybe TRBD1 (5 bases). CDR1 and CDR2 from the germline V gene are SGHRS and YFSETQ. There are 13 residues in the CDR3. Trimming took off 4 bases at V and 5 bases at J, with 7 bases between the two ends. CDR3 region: CASSIGDNSPLHF. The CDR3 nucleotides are TGCGCCAGCAGCATAGGGGATAATTCACCCCTCCACTTT.

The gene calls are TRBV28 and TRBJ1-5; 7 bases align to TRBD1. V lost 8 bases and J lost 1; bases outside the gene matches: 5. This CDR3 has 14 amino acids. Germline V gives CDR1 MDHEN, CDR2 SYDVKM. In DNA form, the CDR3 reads TGTGCCAGCCTTAACAGGGGAAGCAATCAGCCCCAGCATTTT. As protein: CASLNRGSNQPQHF.

DNA of the CDR3: TGTGCCAGTAGTATTCAGGTGCAAGAGACCCAGTACTTC. Translating it yields CASSIQVQETQYF. The chain recombines TRBV19 with TRBJ2-5; no firm D call. The germline V and J ends were trimmed by 3 bases and 2 bases, with 7 bases remaining between them. This CDR3 has 13 residues. Germline V lookup: CDR1 LNHDA, CDR2 SQIVND (reference sequence).

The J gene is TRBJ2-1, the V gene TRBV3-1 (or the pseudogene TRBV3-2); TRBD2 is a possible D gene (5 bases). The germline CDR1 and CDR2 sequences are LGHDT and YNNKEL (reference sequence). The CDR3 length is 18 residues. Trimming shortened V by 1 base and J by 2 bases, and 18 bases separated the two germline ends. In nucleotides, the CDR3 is TGTGCCAGCAGCCAAGGTAGTGCGGCGGGTGGTCCCTACAATGAGCAGTTCTTC. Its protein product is CASSQGSAAGGPYNEQFF.

The CDR3 spells CASSQDPDSQETQYF. The CDR3 region has the DNA TGTGCCAGCAGCCAAGACCCGGACAGTCAAGAGACCCAGTACTTC. The gene calls are TRBV4-2 and TRBJ2-5; perhaps TRBD1 as D (6 bases). The CDR3 runs 15 residues. CDR1 and CDR2 (germline): LGHNA, YNFKEQ. Trimming took 0 bases from V and 2 from J, leaving 10 bases between them.

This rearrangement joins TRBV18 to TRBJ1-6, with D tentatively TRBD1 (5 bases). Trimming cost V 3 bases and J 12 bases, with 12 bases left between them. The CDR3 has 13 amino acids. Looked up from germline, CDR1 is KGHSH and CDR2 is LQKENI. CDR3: CASSPPAGEPLHF. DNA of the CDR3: TGTGCCAGCTCACCCCCCGCGGGGGAACCCCTCCACTTT.

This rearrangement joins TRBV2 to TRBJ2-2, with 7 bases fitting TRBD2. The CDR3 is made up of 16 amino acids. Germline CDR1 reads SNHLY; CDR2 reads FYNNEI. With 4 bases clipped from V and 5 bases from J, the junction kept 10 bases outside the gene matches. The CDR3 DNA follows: TGTGCCAGCAGTGGATCGGGGGGTTTTGTGACCGGGGAGCTGTTTTTT. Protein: CASSGSGGFVTGELFF.

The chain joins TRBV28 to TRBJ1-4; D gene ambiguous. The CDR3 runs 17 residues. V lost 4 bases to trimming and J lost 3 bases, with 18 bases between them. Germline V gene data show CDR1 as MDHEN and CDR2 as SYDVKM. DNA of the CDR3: TGTGCCAGCAGTTCTCCTGACGGATGGGGAGCTAATGAAAAACTGTTTTTT. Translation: CASSSPDGWGANEKLFF.

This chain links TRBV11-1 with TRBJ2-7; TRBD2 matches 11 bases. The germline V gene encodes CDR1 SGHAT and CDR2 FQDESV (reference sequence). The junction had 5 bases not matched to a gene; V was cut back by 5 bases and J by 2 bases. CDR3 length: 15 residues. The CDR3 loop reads CASSTLAGDAYEQYF. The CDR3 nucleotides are TGTGCCAGCAGCACACTAGCGGGGGACGCCTACGAGCAGTACTTC.

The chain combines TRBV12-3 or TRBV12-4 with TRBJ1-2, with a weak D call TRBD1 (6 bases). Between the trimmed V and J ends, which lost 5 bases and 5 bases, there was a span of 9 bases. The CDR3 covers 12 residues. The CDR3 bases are TGTGCCAGCAGTGTCAGGGGATATGGCTACACCTTC. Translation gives CASSVRGYGYTF.